Listed below are T cell receptor beta chains from one sample, sequenced in a study of T cell responses to AZD1222 COVID-19 vaccine. Using immunoSEQ multiplex PCR, the repertoire was profiled, and TCRdb retains in-frame clones only, with some absent. The sample records 120,000 or so clones, approximately 83% being singletons. The sample consisted of peripheral blood, taken on day 0 of AZD1222 vaccination. The receptors shown here come from an adult in good health. The CDR3 runs from the conserved cysteine through the conserved F or W. Fields, in order: D gene, clone size, V gene, J gene, CDR3 protein, CDR3 DNA. A D gene is named only where the DNA matches it firmly. Clone size is not always given. Where it is, it says once, few, many or a class for expanded clones.

>-|-|TRBV7-2|TRBJ1-3
CASSPRQTRSGNTIYF
TGTGCCAGCAGCCCAAGACAGACCCGTTCTGGAAACACCATATATTTT
>-|-|TRBV29-1|TRBJ2-2
CSVSGGESTGELFF
TGCAGCGTTTCTGGGGGCGAGAGCACCGGGGAGCTGTTTTTT
>-|-|TRBV6-5|TRBJ1-2
CASFINYGYTF
TGTGCCAGCTTCATTAACTATGGCTACACCTTC
>-|-|TRBV11-3|TRBJ1-6
CASSLGGNNSPLHF
TGTGCCAGCAGCTTAGGTGGGAATAATTCACCCCTCCACTTT
>TRBD1|-|TRBV7-9|TRBJ1-1
CASSSGQGTGLSTEAFF
TGTGCCAGCAGCTCGGGACAGGGAACGGGATTGAGCACTGAAGCTTTCTTT
>TRBD2|-|TRBV11-2|TRBJ2-1
CASSLGVAGPYNEQFF
TGTGCCAGCAGCTTAGGGGTAGCGGGCCCCTACAATGAGCAGTTCTTC
>-|-|TRBV9|TRBJ2-1
CASSRASRAEQFF
TGTGCCAGCAGCCGGGCATCCCGGGCAGAGCAGTTCTTC
>-|-|TRBV27|TRBJ2-7
CASRYGGENSYEQYF
TGTGCCAGCAGATACGGGGGAGAAAACTCCTACGAGCAGTACTTC
>-|-|TRBV12-3/TRBV12-4|TRBJ1-1
CASSFPPEAFF
TGTGCCAGCAGTTTCCCCCCAGAAGCTTTCTTT
>TRBD1|-|TRBV5-1|TRBJ1-1
CASSLAGTVNTEAFF
TGCGCCAGCAGCTTGGCCGGGACAGTGAACACTGAAGCTTTCTTT
>-|once|TRBV29-1|TRBJ1-5
CSVEVGSPNQPQHF
TGCAGCGTTGAGGTGGGTTCGCCAAATCAGCCCCAGCATTTT
>-|-|TRBV3-1/TRBV3-2|TRBJ1-1
CASSQADTEAFF
TGTGCCAGCAGCCAAGCGGACACTGAAGCTTTCTTT
>TRBD1|-|TRBV12-3/TRBV12-4|TRBJ1-6
CASTHRGNSPLHF
TGTGCCAGCACGCACAGGGGTAATTCACCCCTCCACTTT
>TRBD1|-|TRBV7-9|TRBJ1-2
CASSFARQGVSYTF
TGTGCCAGCAGCTTTGCCCGACAGGGGGTGAGCTACACCTTC
>-|-|TRBV28|TRBJ1-1
CASSLGRSGWGTEAFF
TGTGCCAGCAGTTTAGGCCGGTCAGGGTGGGGCACTGAAGCTTTCTTT